This T cell receptor beta chain was captured by sequencing in a study of CD8+CD57+ T cells in acquired aplastic anemia. General observations from the study: The same twenty-nine CD8+ CDR3 sequences occurred in patients and in controls. Controls and patients did not differ significantly in CD8+ Simpson's diversity.

Patients who underwent sequencing had shown CD8+CD57+ cell expansion by flow cytometry. Blood samples were obtained from patients who had received no prior therapy. CDR3 and TCR beta VDJ profiling relied on a genomic DNA template. MiXCR, applied by TCRdb to the reads, yields one record per CDR3 protein. The sample lists about 58,000 distinct CDR3 sequences, roughly 60% occurring once. The CDR3 runs to 12 residues. J was trimmed by 9 bases and V by 4 bases; bases with no gene match: 3. The germline CDR1 and CDR2 sequences are SQVTM and ANQGSEA. On this clonotype: Its antigen is unidentified.

Sample: sorted CD4+, CD8+, or CD8+CD57+ T cells (not recorded which) from PBMCs. The chain carries TRBV29-1 and TRBJ1-6; TRBD1 aligns across 7 bases. This TCR was sampled from a human donor with aplastic anemia. The CDR3 region is CSVGTGGSPLHF. The CDR3 DNA reads TGCAGCGTTGGGACAGGCGGTTCACCCCTCCACTTT.